The 13 T cell receptor beta chains below were found in one sample sequenced in a study of T cell responses to AZD1222 COVID-19 vaccine. Measured with immunoSEQ multiplex PCR; TCRdb has only the in-frame clones, and not every one. The table has some 130,000 clones, around 90% seen once. The input for sequencing was peripheral blood, taken on day 0 of AZD1222 vaccination. The receptors come from an adult in good health.

The V gene is TRBV6-5, the J gene TRBJ2-7; D gene uncertain. Germline loops: CDR1 MNHEY, CDR2 SVGAGI. This CDR3 has 16 residues. The V and J ends lost 1 base and 2 bases respectively, with 15 bases between them. The CDR3 coding sequence is TGTGCCAGCAGTTACTTTGCCCTCAAGCCACCCTACGAGCAGTACTTC. It is translated as CASSYFALKPPYEQYF.

This clone has only one observation. The CDR3 here is CAWTKGQGVPYEQYF. CDR3 DNA: TGTGCCTGGACTAAGGGACAGGGGGTGCCCTACGAGCAGTACTTC. The chain is built from TRBV30 and TRBJ2-7; 11 bases match TRBD1. The germline CDR1 and CDR2 sequences are GTSNPN and SVGIG (reference sequence). The V segment lost 4 bases and the J segment 2 bases; nucleotides outside the gene matches: 7. CDR3 length: 15 amino acids.

The chain joins TRBV7-9 to TRBJ1-2; tentatively, D is TRBD1 (5 bases). CDR1 is SEHNR, CDR2 FQNEAQ, per germline (reference sequence). CDR3 length: 15 amino acids. V was clipped by 11 bases and J by 2 bases, with 21 bases between them. CDR3 coding DNA: TGTGCCTTACCAAATCCAGGGTTAGGGAACTATGGCTACACCTTC. Translation gives CALPNPGLGNYGYTF.

This clone was observed a handful of times. The chain combines TRBV6-6 with TRBJ1-2; no definite D call. V lost 4 bases to trimming and J lost 2 bases, with 11 bases between them. Germline loops: CDR1 MNHNY, CDR2 SVGAGI (reference sequence). The CDR3 is 14 residues long. This chain's CDR3 is CASSLKSGNYGYTF. In DNA, the CDR3 is TGTGCCAGCAGTTTAAAGTCTGGGAACTATGGCTACACCTTC.

The chain carries TRBV6-6 and TRBJ1-6; D unresolved. Trimming stripped 6 bases from V and 0 bases from J, with 12 bases between. The CDR3 spans 16 residues. Germline CDR1 is MNHNY and CDR2 is SVGAGI (reference sequence). CDR3: CASRPRASSYNSPLHF. DNA of the CDR3: TGTGCCAGCAGACCCAGAGCCAGCTCCTATAATTCACCCCTCCACTTT.

The chain uses TRBV29-1 and TRBJ1-4; D is perhaps TRBD1 (5 bases). Germline lookup yields CDR1 SQVTM and CDR2 ANQGSEA. The CDR3 has 12 residues. Deletions cut 4 bases from V and 14 bases from J, with 17 bases between. In DNA form, the CDR3 reads TGCAGCGTTGCCTCGGGGGGTTCGGTGCTGTTTTTT. Translation: CSVASGGSVLFF. The whole variable domain, filled in from reference TRBV29-1 and TRBJ1-4, reads SAVISQKPSRDICQRGTSLTIQCQVDSQVTMMFWYRQQPGQSLTLIATANQGSEATYESGFVIDKFPISRPNLTFSTLTVSNMSPEDSSIYLCSVASGGSVLFFGSGTQLSVL.

The gene calls are TRBV13 and TRBJ2-7, with TRBD1 matching 8 bases. Per germline, CDR1 PRHDT and CDR2 FYEKMQ (reference sequence). The CDR3 runs to 15 residues. V dropped 6 bases and J dropped 3; count of bases not matched to a gene: 10. CDR3 in amino acids: CASSSNQGAGYEQYF. Here the CDR3 DNA reads TGTGCCAGCAGTTCGAATCAGGGGGCTGGCTACGAGCAGTACTTC. Filled out from reference TRBV13 and TRBJ2-7, the complete variable domain reads AAGVIQSPRHLIKEKRETATLKCYPIPRHDTVYWYQQGPGQDPQFLISFYEKMQSDKGSIPDRFSAQQFSDYHSELNMSSLELGDSALYFCASSSNQGAGYEQYFGPGTRLTVT.

The V call is TRBV29-1, the J call TRBJ1-1; 8 bases agree with TRBD1. With 7 bases clipped from V and 1 base from J, the junction kept 8 bases outside the gene matches. The germline gives CDR1 SQVTM, CDR2 ANQGSEA. The CDR3 loop spans 14 amino acids. The CDR3 sequence: CSALGQATNTEAFF. The CDR3 DNA reads TGCAGCGCCCTGGGACAGGCGACGAACACTGAAGCTTTCTTT.

This chain connects TRBV5-5 to TRBJ2-2; D gene uncertain. The CDR3 consists of 14 residues. The V end lost 0 bases, the J end lost 6 bases, and 9 bases lay between the germline ends. Per the germline V gene, CDR1 is SGHKS and CDR2 is YYEKEE (reference sequence). The CDR3 DNA sequence: TGTGCCAGCAGCTTGGGGTCGGGTTCCGGGGAGCTGTTTTTT. Its translation: CASSLGSGSGELFF.

This sequence joins TRBV4-3 and TRBJ2-1, with D possibly matching TRBD1 (6 bases). The V and J ends lost 2 bases and 0 bases respectively, with 8 bases between them. CDR1 and CDR2 from the germline V gene are LGHNA and YSLEER. The CDR3 spans 15 residues. CDR3 in amino acids: CASSQLTGSYNEQFF. CDR3 bases: TGCGCCAGCAGCCAATTGACAGGCTCCTACAATGAGCAGTTCTTC.

The chain uses TRBV25-1 and TRBJ1-4; D is undetermined. Germline V gene lookup returns CDR1 MGHDK and CDR2 SYGVNS. The V end lost 4 bases, the J end lost 9 bases, and 6 bases lay between the germline ends. The CDR3 consists of 11 residues. The CDR3 is CASSVLKKLFF. The CDR3 nucleotides read TGTGCCAGCAGTGTTTTGAAAAAACTGTTTTTT.

This chain joins TRBV5-5 and TRBJ1-3; maybe TRBD1 (6 bases). Per the germline V gene, CDR1 is SGHKS and CDR2 is YYEKEE (reference sequence). The CDR3 contains 15 residues. V was pared by 4 bases and J by 1 base, with 12 bases between. The CDR3 region is CASSPQGFSGNTIYF. The CDR3 coding sequence is TGTGCCAGCAGCCCCCAGGGGTTTTCTGGAAACACCATATATTTT.

The chain recombines TRBV5-1 with TRBJ2-1, with D maybe TRBD1 (5 bases). The CDR3 spans 14 residues. Trimming removed 1 base at V and 2 bases at J, with 7 bases between. Per the germline V gene, CDR1 is SGHRS and CDR2 is YFSETQ. CDR3 loop: CASSLQGTYNEQFF. The CDR3 bases are TGCGCCAGCAGCTTGCAGGGAACCTACAATGAGCAGTTCTTC.